This section outlines one T cell receptor beta chain sequence together with its context. The antigen remains unidentified. V gave up 1 base and J gave up 14 bases, with 11 bases separating them. This CDR3 has 11 amino acids. Germline V gene lookup returns CDR1 SNHLY and CDR2 FYNNEI. Primers included in the PCR were 60 Vbeta and 13 Jbeta primers. Method: immunoSEQ multiplex PCR; TCRdb's copy keeps in-frame clones and lacks some. The sample holds roughly 130,000 clones, approximately 61% seen once. The sample comes from a study of cytomegalovirus exposure and HLA in healthy donors. Study-level findings and limits: Versus the roughly 640-donor mean, an Asian-associated ancestry cluster reportedly showed fewer N-insertions in a later analysis.

The gene calls are TRBV2 and TRBJ1-2; D possibly corresponds to TRBD1 (6 bases). The clonotype originates from a man aged 25 to 40 in good health and CMV-seropositive. The material sequenced was PBMCs. The CDR3: CASSEVGGTTF. The CDR3, as DNA: TGTGCCAGCAGTGAAGTAGGGGGAACAACCTTC.